The 28 T cell receptor beta chains below come from one sample, sequenced in a study of blood T cells in healthy people across ages. With a J-beta primer mix and a sample-barcoded 5' primer, a second PCR ran about 7 to 12 cycles. MiXCR was run by TCRdb on the 5' RACE reads, yielding one entry per CDR3 protein. The sample has over a million distinct CDR3 sequences, 40% to 50% seen once. Sequencing used blood. The source is a young woman in good health.

This rearrangement joins TRBV2 to TRBJ1-1; 8 bases line up with TRBD1. Germline V gene sequence: CDR1 SNHLY, CDR2 FYNNEI. The CDR3 spans 15 residues. Trimming at V came to 2 bases and at J to 6 bases, leaving 8 bases not matched to a gene. In DNA form, the CDR3 reads TGTGCCAGCAGTGAACTATCGGGACAGGTATCTGAAGCTTTCTTT. This translates into CASSELSGQVSEAFF.

The chain links TRBV7-2 to TRBJ2-3, with 13 bases identical to TRBD2. Germline-derived CDR1 and CDR2 are SGHTA and FQGNSA. V lost 4 bases and J lost 6; bases outside the gene matches: 4. The CDR3 has 15 amino acids. The CDR3 here is CASSSGGLAGDTQYF. CDR3 nucleotides: TGTGCCAGCAGCTCGGGGGGACTAGCGGGGGATACGCAGTATTTT.

This clonotype has only a few counts. The chain joins TRBV4-2 to TRBJ2-7, with unresolved D. From germline, CDR1 is LGHNA and CDR2 YNFKEQ. Trimming pared 0 bases from V and 0 bases from J, leaving 12 bases between. The CDR3 has 16 residues. The CDR3 region is CASSQDASADSYEQYF. CDR3 DNA: TGTGCCAGCAGCCAAGATGCGTCGGCTGACTCCTACGAGCAGTACTTC.

The chain joins TRBV9 to TRBJ1-2; 9 bases agree with TRBD1. V lost 3 bases and J lost 4; bases outside the gene matches: 4. The germline CDR1 and CDR2 sequences are SGDLS and YYNGEE. The length of the CDR3 is 14 residues. CDR3 sequence (DNA): TGTGCCAGCAGCGGTGGGGGACAGGGCTATGGCTACACCTTC. This codes for CASSGGGQGYGYTF. The full variable domain, rest sourced from reference TRBV9 and TRBJ1-2, is DSGVTQTPKHLITATGQRVTLRCSPRSGDLSVYWYQQSLDQGLQFLIQYYNGEERAKGNILERFSAQQFPDLHSELNLSSLELGDSALYFCASSGGGQGYGYTFGSGTRLTVV.

CDR3 amino acids: CATSEYSNYGYTF. For the CDR3, the DNA is TGTGCCACCAGTGAGTATAGCAACTATGGCTACACCTTC. V and J are TRBV24-1 and TRBJ1-2; D is uncertain. The CDR3 has 13 amino acids. CDR1 KGHDR and CDR2 SFDVKD come from the germline V gene. Trimming shortened V by 4 bases and J by 2 bases, and 7 bases separated the two germline ends.

V is TRBV12-3 or TRBV12-4 and J is TRBJ2-7; TRBD2 matches at 11 bases. V was pared by 3 bases and J by 10 bases, with 11 bases of the junction left unmatched. This CDR3 has 15 residues. CDR3 sequence (DNA): TGTGCCAGCAGTTTCCGACTAGCGGGAACGGAGATCCAGTACTTC. Amino acid sequence: CASSFRLAGTEIQYF.

The chain uses TRBV15 and TRBJ2-3; maybe TRBD2 (6 bases). Trimming cost V 8 bases and J 3 bases, with 15 bases left between them. The CDR3 sequence is 14 residues long. CDR1 is LNHNV and CDR2 is YYDKDF in the germline V gene (reference sequence). The CDR3 reads CATRTAGTTDTQYF. DNA for the CDR3: TGTGCCACCCGAACCGCGGGGACTACAGATACGCAGTATTTT.

This clonotype was counted a few times. The rearrangement uses TRBV7-3 and TRBJ2-3; no clear D. There are 12 residues in the CDR3. Germline values: CDR1 SGHTA, CDR2 FQGTGA. Trimming shortened V by 8 bases and J by 7 bases, and 13 bases separated the two germline ends. The CDR3: CASPIGQHTQYF. The CDR3 DNA follows: TGTGCCAGCCCAATTGGGCAGCATACGCAGTATTTT.

The V call is TRBV7-9, the J call TRBJ2-5, with TRBD2 matching 7 bases. The last part of the DNA fits TRBJ2-7 better; the J call may be wrong. Per germline, CDR1 SEHNR and CDR2 FQNEAQ (reference sequence). CDR3 size: 14 residues. In DNA form, the CDR3 reads TGTGCCAGCAGCTTGGCGGGGGTTCTTGACGAGCAGTACTTC. Residues: CASSLAGVLDEQYF.

This clonotype was found a few times. The chain employs TRBV9 and TRBJ1-5; no clear D. The ends were cut back, 0 bases at V and 7 bases at J, with 14 bases in the middle. The CDR3 covers 15 residues. CDR1 is SGDLS, CDR2 YYNGEE, per germline. CDR3 amino acids: CASSVGFSVRQPQHF. The CDR3 DNA reads as TGTGCCAGCAGCGTAGGTTTCTCGGTCAGGCAGCCCCAGCATTTT.

The J gene is TRBJ1-6, the V gene TRBV2; no reliable D call. This CDR3 has 13 residues. Germline CDR1 SNHLY, CDR2 FYNNEI. Trimming removed 6 bases at V and 7 bases at J, with 10 bases between. The CDR3 here is CASSPPGNSPLHF. In nucleotides, the CDR3 is TGTGCCAGCAGCCCCCCGGGAAATTCACCCCTCCACTTT.

This clonotype has a count of ten or more. The chain has TRBV29-1 and TRBJ2-3; 10 bases match TRBD2. J lost 6 bases, V lost 4 bases, and 7 bases had no gene match. This CDR3 region has 14 residues. From germline, CDR1 is SQVTM and CDR2 ANQGSEA. As DNA, the CDR3 is TGCAGCGTTGTGCTAGCGGGAGTGGCGGATACGCAGTATTTT. It codes for CSVVLAGVADTQYF.

The V and J genes are TRBV10-3 and TRBJ2-1; TRBD1 aligns across 12 bases. This CDR3 contains 15 residues. J gave up 6 bases and V 7 bases, and 7 bases lay outside the gene matches. CDR1 ENHRY and CDR2 SYGVKD come from the germline V gene. The CDR3 DNA reads as TGTGCCATCACATCGACGGGACAGGGGGCCAATGAGCAGTTCTTC. It is translated as CAITSTGQGANEQFF.

This chain connects TRBV11-2 to TRBJ1-1; perhaps TRBD1 as D (5 bases). Germline-derived CDR1 and CDR2 are SGHAT and FQNNGV. Trimming cost V 5 bases and J 1 base, with 14 bases left between them. This CDR3 spans 15 amino acids. CDR3 bases: TGTGCCAGCAGCCCACCAGGGTTGGGGAACACTGAAGCTTTCTTT. Its protein product is CASSPPGLGNTEAFF.

The CDR3 is CSANGLTTDTQYF. DNA for the CDR3: TGCAGTGCGAACGGACTTACCACAGATACGCAGTATTTT. This sequence joins TRBV20-1 and TRBJ2-3; a weak D match, TRBD2 (5 bases). V was pared by 6 bases and J by 2 bases, with 12 bases between. The length of the CDR3 is 13 residues. Looked up from germline, CDR1 is DFQATT and CDR2 is SNEGSKA (reference sequence).

The V gene is TRBV7-6, the J gene TRBJ2-7, with TRBD2 matching 7 bases. V shed 1 base, J shed 3 bases, and the junction held 3 bases outside the gene matches. The CDR3 is 14 residues long. Germline V CDR1 and CDR2: SGHVS, FNYEAQ. The CDR3 region is CASSLGGGIYEQYF. CDR3 nucleotides: TGTGCCAGCAGCTTAGGGGGGGGGATCTACGAGCAGTACTTC.

V usage is TRBV11-2 and J usage is TRBJ2-3; D is undetermined. This CDR3 region has 14 residues. The germline V gene encodes CDR1 SGHAT and CDR2 FQNNGV. Trimming took off 4 bases at V and 1 base at J, with 9 bases between the two ends. CDR3 sequence reads: CASSSYRGTDTQYF. CDR3 nucleotide sequence: TGTGCCAGCAGCTCCTACCGGGGCACAGATACGCAGTATTTT.

This chain connects TRBV28 to TRBJ2-6, with 7 bases identical to TRBD2. J gave up 4 bases and V 6 bases, and 6 bases lay outside the gene matches. This CDR3 comprises 15 residues. In germline, CDR1 is MDHEN, CDR2 SYDVKM. For the CDR3, the DNA is TGTGCCAGCAGGGGGGAGCGGGACGGGGCCAACGTCCTGACTTTC. The encoded protein is CASRGERDGANVLTF.

The CDR3 loop is CASSSHPLAGGTYEQYF. CDR3 DNA sequence: TGTGCCAGCAGCTCCCATCCTCTAGCGGGGGGGACCTACGAGCAGTACTTC. The chain uses TRBV9 and TRBJ2-7; 12 nucleotides agree with TRBD2. The germline gives CDR1 SGDLS, CDR2 YYNGEE. V lost 4 bases to trimming and J lost 2 bases; unmatched junction nucleotides: 10. The CDR3 has 17 amino acids.

The V call is TRBV7-8, the J call TRBJ2-4, with D uncertain. The J call may be mistaken, given a closer DNA end match to TRBJ2-7. Germline loops: CDR1 SGHVS, CDR2 FQNEAQ. There are 14 residues in the CDR3. Here the CDR3 reads CASSLSHGDYEQYF. In DNA, the CDR3 is TGTGCCAGCAGCTTATCGCACGGAGATTACGAGCAGTACTTC.

The chain has TRBV6-5 and TRBJ2-6; D tentatively reads TRBD1 or TRBD2 (6 bases each). The CDR3 totals 15 residues. V gave up 6 bases and J gave up 4 bases, with 13 bases separating them. The germline CDR1 and CDR2 sequences are MNHEY and SVGAGI. CDR3 in amino acids: CASRDGGSGANVLTF. The CDR3 DNA reads as TGTGCCAGCAGGGACGGGGGCTCCGGGGCCAACGTCCTGACTTTC.

The J gene is TRBJ2-1, the V gene TRBV2; no clear D. With 3 bases removed from V and 7 bases from J, the gap between germline ends came to 13 bases. Germline CDR1 SNHLY, CDR2 FYNNEI. This CDR3 has 14 amino acids. Here the CDR3 DNA reads TGTGCCAGCAGTGATAGAGGTAGTAGGAATGAGCAGTTCTTC. This translates into CASSDRGSRNEQFF.

The V and J genes are TRBV28 and TRBJ2-7; 8 nucleotides agree with TRBD2. The CDR3 length is 14 residues. Germline CDR1 is MDHEN and CDR2 is SYDVKM. Trimming at V came to 5 bases and at J to 2 bases, leaving 5 bases not matched to a gene. CDR3 residues: CASSRRGGTYEQYF. CDR3 in DNA: TGTGCCAGCAGTCGACGCGGGGGGACCTACGAGCAGTACTTC. The full variable domain, in which reference TRBV28 and TRBJ2-7 provide the parts outside the CDR3, is DVKVTQSSRYLVKRTGEKVFLECVQDMDHENMFWYRQDPGLGLRLIYFSYDVKMKEKGDIPEGYSVSREKKERFSLILESASTNQTSMYLCASSRRGGTYEQYFGPGTRLTVT.

About this clonotype itself: The junction does not match germline at one end; this may be a read error. V gene TRBV5-1 combines with J gene TRBJ1-2; 7 nucleotides line up with TRBD1. The length of the CDR3 is 13 residues. In germline, CDR1 is SGHRS, CDR2 YFSETQ. The CDR3 region has the DNA TGCGCCAGCACCAGGGGGGAAGGATATGGCTACATCTTC. It encodes CASTRGEGYGYIF.

The genes are TRBV12-3 or TRBV12-4 and TRBJ2-1, with D possibly called TRBD1 or TRBD2 (5 bases each). This CDR3 has 12 amino acids. V shed 5 bases and J shed 14 bases, with 16 bases lying between them. The CDR3 loop is CASSGGPPGEFF. In DNA form, the CDR3 reads TGTGCCAGCAGTGGGGGACCCCCCGGGGAGTTCTTC.

V and J are TRBV20-1 and TRBJ2-1; 14 nucleotides agree with TRBD2. V gave up 3 bases and J gave up 5 bases; unmatched junction bases: 3. The CDR3 consists of 15 residues. Germline lookup yields CDR1 DFQATT and CDR2 SNEGSKA (reference sequence). DNA for the CDR3: TGCAGTGCTAGTGGGACTAGCGGGGGAAACAATGAGCAGTTCTTC. Its translation is CSASGTSGGNNEQFF.

This clonotype was observed a few times. The gene calls are TRBV19 and TRBJ1-2; D not resolved. Per the germline V gene, CDR1 is LNHDA and CDR2 is SQIVND (reference sequence). The length of the CDR3 is 15 residues. Trimming removed 3 bases from V and 5 bases from J, with 16 bases in between. Written as DNA, the CDR3 is TGTGCCAGTAGTATCCCGGAAAACCTCTTATATGGCTACACCTTC. Translating it yields CASSIPENLLYGYTF.

In regard to this clonotype: The conserved phenylalanine or tryptophan is not found at the CDR3 terminus, so this likely reflects a read error. The chain is built from TRBV14 and TRBJ2-3, with TRBD2 identical over 11 bases. Germline CDR1 reads SGHDN; CDR2 reads FVKESK. Losses at the gene ends were 4 bases for V and 4 bases for J; bases not matched to a gene: 10. The CDR3 is made up of 17 amino acids. The DNA of the CDR3 is TGTGCCAGCAGCCCGCTATCCCTAGCGGGGGGTTCAGATACGCAGTATTCT. This sequence encodes CASSPLSLAGGSDTQYS.